The entry below describes one T cell receptor beta chain. This specimen comes from a study of shared clonotypes between healthy human individuals. The table came from immunoSEQ multiplex PCR; TCRdb's copy has only in-frame clones and leaves some out. This sample has about 800,000 clones, with 96% found just once. The V gene's germline CDR1 is LNHNV and CDR2 YYDKDF (reference sequence). The CDR3 has 14 residues. J gave up 3 bases and V 8 bases, and 7 bases lay outside the gene matches. Only CD45RO-negative cells positively selected for CCR7 counted as naive CD8 cells, so terminally differentiated effector memory CD45RA+ cells were excluded.

The sample was naive CD8+ T cells sorted from blood. This sequence originates from a man aged 25 to 40 in good health. The V gene is TRBV15, the J gene TRBJ2-7, with 10 bases identical to TRBD1. The CDR3 reads CATAGQGDGYEQYF. The CDR3 nucleotides are TGTGCCACCGCTGGACAGGGGGATGGCTACGAGCAGTACTTC.